This passage covers 9 T cell receptor beta chains from one sample sequenced in a study of T cell changes during pregnancy in multiple sclerosis. Sequencing used immunoSEQ multiplex PCR; TCRdb keeps in-frame clones, though not all of them. Among 38,000 or so clones listed, 75% to 95% were seen once. Sequencing used CD8+ T cells from peripheral blood mononuclear cells, obtained before pregnancy. The receptors come from a female donor with multiple sclerosis, enrolled in a pregnancy study.

The gene calls are TRBV7-2 and TRBJ2-7, with 8 bases lining up with TRBD1. The CDR3 is 14 amino acids. CDR1 SGHTA and CDR2 FQGNSA come from the germline V gene. J lost 3 bases, V lost 3 bases, and 4 bases had no gene match. CDR3 bases: TGTGCCAGCAGCTTGTGGACAGGGAACTACGAGCAGTACTTC. It codes for CASSLWTGNYEQYF.

The gene calls are TRBV6-5 and TRBJ2-7, with TRBD1 matching over 7 bases. In germline, CDR1 is MNHEY, CDR2 SVGAGI. The CDR3 covers 14 residues. Unmatched junction bases numbered 6, after V lost 5 bases and J lost 2 bases. Here the CDR3 DNA reads TGTGCCAGCAGTCCCCCCGGGACAGCCTACGAGCAGTACTTC. It codes for CASSPPGTAYEQYF.

The chain combines TRBV5-6 with TRBJ2-1, with a possible D match to TRBD1 (6 bases). This CDR3 is built from 14 residues. Germline V lookup: CDR1 SGHDT, CDR2 YYEEEE. V dropped 4 bases and J dropped 3 bases, with 11 bases sitting between them. CDR3 DNA: TGTGCCAGCAGCGCCGGACAGAACTACAATGAGCAGTTCTTC. It is translated as CASSAGQNYNEQFF.

In this sample, this clone turned up once. V and J are TRBV5-6 and TRBJ1-2; 11 bases are shared with TRBD1. The CDR3 contains 16 residues. Germline CDR1 and CDR2: SGHDT and YYEEEE. Trimming at V came to 3 bases and at J to 4 bases, leaving 8 bases not matched to a gene. The CDR3 is CASSSRTGGAGYGYTF. The CDR3 DNA sequence: TGTGCCAGCAGCTCCCGGACAGGGGGCGCGGGCTATGGCTACACCTTC.

This clone was observed once. This chain connects TRBV29-1 to TRBJ2-7; D might be TRBD2 (5 bases). The CDR3 totals 12 residues. Germline values: CDR1 SQVTM, CDR2 ANQGSEA. The V and J ends lost 5 bases and 3 bases respectively, with 11 bases between them. The CDR3, as DNA: TGCAGCGTTAGTTACAGCGGCTACGAGCAGTACTTC. As protein: CSVSYSGYEQYF.

CDR3 loop: CSAAEGLNTEAFF. DNA of the CDR3: TGCAGCGCCGCGGAGGGATTGAACACTGAAGCTTTCTTT. The chain combines TRBV29-1 with TRBJ1-1; D is ambiguous. Trimming pared 7 bases from V and 0 bases from J, leaving 12 bases between. The CDR3 has 13 residues. CDR1 is SQVTM, CDR2 ANQGSEA, per germline.

This chain uses TRBV9 with TRBJ1-5; 7 bases are a match to TRBD1. Germline V gives CDR1 SGDLS, CDR2 YYNGEE. CDR3 length: 15 amino acids. The junction had 6 bases not matched to a gene; V was cut back by 0 bases and J by 6 bases. The CDR3 here is CASSVGQGEGQPQHF. CDR3 in DNA: TGTGCCAGCAGCGTAGGACAGGGAGAGGGTCAGCCCCAGCATTTT.

The V gene is TRBV2, the J gene TRBJ2-3, with 13 bases identical to TRBD2. The V gene end was trimmed by 5 bases and the J gene end by 2 bases; junction bases not matched to a gene: 4. This CDR3 region has 16 residues. Germline V gives CDR1 SNHLY, CDR2 FYNNEI. The CDR3 DNA is TGTGCCAGCAGTCTACTAGCGGGAGGGAACACAGATACGCAGTATTTT. Translating it yields CASSLLAGGNTDTQYF.

The V and J genes are TRBV20-1 and TRBJ2-7; D gene unclear. The CDR3 runs to 9 residues. Deletions cut 3 bases from V and 5 bases from J, with 2 bases between. Per the germline V gene, CDR1 is DFQATT and CDR2 is SNEGSKA (reference sequence). CDR3 sequence reads: CSASDEQYF. The CDR3 nucleotides read TGCAGTGCTAGCGACGAGCAGTACTTC.